The 27 T cell receptor beta chains below were found in one sample sequenced in a study of control samples from healthy donors and cancer patients. Clones were sequenced by immunoSEQ multiplex PCR, and TCRdb holds only the in-frame ones, with some missing. The data hold about 130,000 clones, with around 92% observed a single time. The sequencing sample was made of blood. The receptor set was obtained from a woman aged 50 to 60 in good health.

V is TRBV7-6 and J is TRBJ1-5; D possibly corresponds to TRBD1 (6 bases). From germline, CDR1 is SGHVS and CDR2 FNYEAQ. V lost 1 base to trimming and J lost 2 bases, with 12 bases between them. The CDR3 runs 16 residues. CDR3 protein: CASSLEGRGGNQPQHF. The DNA of the CDR3 is TGTGCCAGCAGCTTAGAGGGCAGGGGTGGCAATCAGCCCCAGCATTTT.

The gene calls are TRBV5-5 and TRBJ2-2, with D perhaps TRBD1 (5 bases). Germline V CDR1 and CDR2: SGHKS, YYEKEE (reference sequence). This CDR3 comprises 16 residues. The germline V and J ends were trimmed by 1 base and 4 bases, with 14 bases remaining between them. CDR3 sequence: CASSLTGRAATGELFF. CDR3 sequence (DNA): TGTGCCAGCAGCTTGACAGGAAGGGCGGCCACCGGGGAGCTGTTTTTT.

The chain is built from TRBV29-1 and TRBJ2-2, with D possibly matching TRBD1 (5 bases). The germline CDR1 and CDR2 sequences are SQVTM and ANQGSEA. The V and J ends lost 4 bases and 1 base respectively, with 10 bases between them. The CDR3 totals 14 residues. The DNA for the CDR3 is TGCAGCGTTGTGGGGCAAATGAACACCGGGGAGCTGTTTTTT. It specifies CSVVGQMNTGELFF.

About this clone itself: The same CDR3 can be traced to other DNA sequences in this sample. DNA of the CDR3: TGTGCCAGCAGTGAAGTCAGCAATCAGCCCCAGCATTTT. It is translated as CASSEVSNQPQHF. The chain recombines TRBV6-1 with TRBJ1-5; D uncertain. Germline V lookup: CDR1 MNHNS, CDR2 SASEGT. The CDR3 consists of 13 residues. V was clipped by 1 base and J by 1 base, with 2 bases between them.

The chain combines TRBV30 with TRBJ2-5; D gene uncertain. V was clipped by 0 bases and J by 4 bases, with 9 bases between them. The CDR3 length is 13 residues. Germline CDR1 GTSNPN, CDR2 SVGIG (reference sequence). CDR3 residues: CAWSVRARETQYF. In nucleotides, the CDR3 is TGTGCCTGGAGTGTACGAGCTAGAGAGACCCAGTACTTC.

The CDR3 reads CAWNYGWTGPEGYGYTF. The CDR3 DNA reads as TGTGCCTGGAATTATGGATGGACAGGGCCGGAGGGCTATGGCTACACCTTC. V gene TRBV30 combines with J gene TRBJ1-2; 8 bases align to TRBD1. Germline V CDR1 and CDR2: GTSNPN, SVGIG (reference sequence). The CDR3 totals 17 residues. The V and J ends lost 4 bases and 4 bases, in that order; junction bases with no gene match: 17.

This chain uses TRBV5-1 with TRBJ2-3, with TRBD1 matching 7 bases. The germline V gene has CDR1 SGHRS and CDR2 YFSETQ. The CDR3 is 15 amino acids. With 4 bases clipped from V and 1 base from J, the junction kept 6 bases outside the gene matches. CDR3 residues: CASSGTGDRTDTQYF. The CDR3 coding sequence is TGCGCCAGCAGCGGCACAGGGGATCGCACAGATACGCAGTATTTT.

J is TRBJ1-4 and V is TRBV5-1; 7 bases agree with TRBD1. CDR1 is SGHRS and CDR2 is YFSETQ in the germline V gene. After removal of 1 base from V and 7 bases from J, the junction contained 7 bases not matched to a gene. The CDR3 sequence is 15 residues long. Here the CDR3 DNA reads TGCGCCAGCAGCTTGAACAGGGGAGTGAGTGAAAAACTGTTTTTT. Translated, it gives CASSLNRGVSEKLFF.

This chain joins TRBV6-5 and TRBJ2-1; TRBD1 might be the D (6 bases). Deletions cut 6 bases from V and 3 bases from J, with 9 bases between. Germline V CDR1 and CDR2: MNHEY, SVGAGI. The CDR3 contains 13 residues. CDR3 DNA sequence: TGTGCCAGCAGAGGGACAAACTACAATGAGCAGTTCTTC. This codes for CASRGTNYNEQFF.

This clone was counted only a few times. The chain combines TRBV2 with TRBJ1-2; 7 bases are shared with TRBD1. CDR3 length: 11 amino acids. The V and J ends lost 3 bases and 8 bases, in that order; junction bases with no gene match: 0. The germline CDR1 and CDR2 sequences are SNHLY and FYNNEI. The CDR3 coding sequence is TGTGCCAGCAGTGAGGACAGGGGCTACACCTTC. Protein sequence: CASSEDRGYTF.

The CDR3, as DNA: TGTGCCAGCATATCCCCAGTCGGGGCGGGAGCAGCGGATACGCAGTATTTT. This codes for CASISPVGAGAADTQYF. The J gene is TRBJ2-3, the V gene TRBV28; 7 nucleotides align to TRBD2. V shed 7 bases and J 6 bases; nucleotides not matched to a gene: 19. The germline V gene encodes CDR1 MDHEN and CDR2 SYDVKM. This CDR3 spans 17 amino acids.

V usage is TRBV3-1 (or the pseudogene TRBV3-2) and J usage is TRBJ1-2; D might be TRBD1 (5 bases). Germline-derived CDR1 and CDR2 are LGHDT and YNNKEL (reference sequence). The length of the CDR3 is 14 residues. With 5 bases removed from V and 4 bases from J, the gap between germline ends came to 14 bases. CDR3 sequence reads: CASSKLQELYGYTF. CDR3 coding DNA: TGTGCCAGCAGCAAACTACAGGAACTCTATGGCTACACCTTC.

The J gene is TRBJ1-5, the V gene TRBV24-1; D gene ambiguous. Trimming stripped 2 bases from V and 2 bases from J, with 9 bases between. Germline CDR1 is KGHDR and CDR2 is SFDVKD. The CDR3 has 15 amino acids. The CDR3 loop is CATSDSESGNQPQHF. CDR3 nucleotide sequence: TGTGCCACCAGTGATTCGGAATCCGGCAATCAGCCCCAGCATTTT.

This chain connects TRBV3-1 (or the pseudogene TRBV3-2) to TRBJ1-2; 9 nucleotides match TRBD1. After removal of 3 bases from V and 6 bases from J, the junction contained 5 bases not matched to a gene. The CDR3 has 14 amino acids. CDR1 is LGHDT, CDR2 YNNKEL, per germline (reference sequence). This CDR3 reads CASSHRDRVHGYTF. In nucleotides, the CDR3 is TGTGCCAGCAGCCACCGGGACAGGGTTCATGGCTACACCTTC.

The gene calls are TRBV19 and TRBJ1-1; D unresolved. This CDR3 has 17 amino acids. The germline gives CDR1 LNHDA, CDR2 SQIVND (reference sequence). V was clipped by 1 base and J by 1 base, with 16 bases between them. The DNA for the CDR3 is TGTGCCAGTAGTATAGGCAGACCACGGGTACGGAACACTGAAGCTTTCTTT. Amino acids: CASSIGRPRVRNTEAFF. Looking up the rest from reference TRBV19 and TRBJ1-1 gives the full variable domain: DGGITQSPKYLFRKEGQNVTLSCEQNLNHDAMYWYRQDPGQGLRLIYYSQIVNDFQKGDIAEGYSVSREKKESFPLTVTSAQKNPTAFYLCASSIGRPRVRNTEAFFGQGTRLTVV.

The chain combines TRBV3-1 (or the pseudogene TRBV3-2) with TRBJ2-5; 12 bases line up with TRBD2. CDR1 and CDR2 (germline): LGHDT, YNNKEL (reference sequence). V dropped 4 bases and J dropped 3; count of bases not matched to a gene: 3. This CDR3 has 15 amino acids. Written as DNA, the CDR3 is TGTGCCAGCAGCCTCCTAGCGGGAGGGGAAGAGACCCAGTACTTC. Protein: CASSLLAGGEETQYF.

The chain has TRBV19 and TRBJ2-2; TRBD2 agrees at 10 bases. Germline CDR1 and CDR2: LNHDA and SQIVND (reference sequence). The J segment lost 5 bases and the V segment lost 3 bases, leaving 9 bases of the junction unmatched. There are 17 residues in the CDR3. The chain's CDR3 is CASSIPGLAARTGELFF. The DNA of the CDR3 is TGTGCCAGTAGTATTCCCGGACTAGCGGCTAGGACCGGGGAGCTGTTTTTT.

The table lists this clone with a few counts. This rearrangement joins TRBV7-8 to TRBJ2-1; TRBD1 is a possible D gene (5 bases). Germline CDR1 SGHVS, CDR2 FQNEAQ. Trimming shortened V by 0 bases and J by 4 bases, and 10 bases separated the two germline ends. This CDR3 is 15 amino acids long. The CDR3 DNA follows: TGTGCCAGCAGCTTAGCGGACAAACTTTACAATGAGCAGTTCTTC. It codes for CASSLADKLYNEQFF.

V and J are TRBV5-8 and TRBJ1-2; 7 positions agree with TRBD1. CDR1 and CDR2 (germline): SGHTS, YDEGEE. This CDR3 is 14 amino acids long. After removal of 4 bases from V and 4 bases from J, the junction contained 7 bases not matched to a gene. The CDR3 sequence: CASSGGTEIYGYTF. CDR3 nucleotides: TGTGCCAGCAGCGGAGGGACAGAGATCTATGGCTACACCTTC.

This rearrangement joins TRBV10-3 to TRBJ2-3, with 10 positions matching TRBD1. CDR3 size: 15 residues. After removal of 10 bases from V and 1 base from J, the junction contained 8 bases not matched to a gene. Germline CDR1 reads ENHRY; CDR2 reads SYGVKD. CDR3 bases: TGTGCCAGCGAGGTCGGGACAGGGGGCACAGATACGCAGTATTTT. It yields the protein CASEVGTGGTDTQYF.

The J gene is TRBJ1-1, the V gene TRBV11-2, with D unresolved. CDR3 length: 14 residues. Per the germline V gene, CDR1 is SGHAT and CDR2 is FQNNGV. Trimming took off 3 bases at V and 0 bases at J, with 8 bases between the two ends. CDR3 in DNA: TGTGCCAGCAGCTTTCCGGCTCTGAACACTGAAGCTTTCTTT. It codes for CASSFPALNTEAFF.

This sequence joins TRBV10-3 and TRBJ2-7; weak D call: TRBD2 (5 bases). V gave up 7 bases and J gave up 5 bases, with 12 bases separating them. The CDR3 extends over 12 amino acids. CDR1 is ENHRY, CDR2 SYGVKD, per germline. CDR3 DNA: TGTGCCATCAAGACTATGGGAAACGAGCAGTACTTC. Translating it yields CAIKTMGNEQYF.

The chain carries TRBV9 and TRBJ2-1; D is unresolved. Germline CDR1 SGDLS, CDR2 YYNGEE. This CDR3 has 18 residues. The ends were cut back, 4 bases at V and 9 bases at J, with 29 bases in the middle. The CDR3 nucleotides read TGTGCCAGCAGCCCCCGTGATAGTGTGATGGGGATCATAGGTGAGCAGTTCTTC. It translates to CASSPRDSVMGIIGEQFF.

The rearrangement links TRBV3-1 (or the pseudogene TRBV3-2) to TRBJ1-5; TRBD1 agrees at 9 bases. Germline V lookup: CDR1 LGHDT, CDR2 YNNKEL (reference sequence). The CDR3 loop spans 15 amino acids. Germline trimming cut 1 base from V and 4 bases from J; bases unmatched to any gene: 2. The DNA for the CDR3 is TGTGCCAGCAGCCAAGGGGACAGGGAGAATCAGCCCCAGCATTTT. Translating gives CASSQGDRENQPQHF.

The rearrangement links TRBV6-5 to TRBJ1-2; 12 nucleotides agree with TRBD1. The CDR3 is 15 residues long. CDR1 is MNHEY and CDR2 is SVGAGI in the germline V gene. J was trimmed by 2 bases and V by 6 bases; bases with no gene match: 4. In DNA form, the CDR3 reads TGTGCCAGCAGGGGACAGGGGGCAGGGAACTATGGCTACACCTTC. This translates into CASRGQGAGNYGYTF.

This clone was recorded a few times. V usage is TRBV18 and J usage is TRBJ1-3; 8 nucleotides match TRBD1. The CDR3 consists of 14 residues. V lost 6 bases to trimming and J lost 5 bases; unmatched junction nucleotides: 6. The germline gives CDR1 KGHSH, CDR2 LQKENI. The CDR3 region has the DNA TGTGCCAGCTCCCCGACAGGGGATAGAAACACCATATATTTT. This codes for CASSPTGDRNTIYF. Full variable domain (rest looked up from reference TRBV18 and TRBJ1-3): NAGVMQNPRHLVRRRGQEARLRCSPMKGHSHVYWYRQLPEEGLKFMVYLQKENIIDESGMPKERFSAEFPKEGPSILRIQQVVRGDSAAYFCASSPTGDRNTIYFGEGSWLTVV.

The V and J genes are TRBV28 and TRBJ1-5; 7 bases are shared with TRBD1. This CDR3 contains 15 residues. V was pared by 2 bases and J by 5 bases, with 6 bases of the junction left unmatched. Germline-derived CDR1 and CDR2 are MDHEN and SYDVKM. CDR3 DNA sequence: TGTGCCAGCAGTTTAGGGTTAGGGGGCCATCAGCCCCAGCATTTT. Its protein is CASSLGLGGHQPQHF. The full variable domain, rest sourced from reference TRBV28 and TRBJ1-5, is DVKVTQSSRYLVKRTGEKVFLECVQDMDHENMFWYRQDPGLGLRLIYFSYDVKMKEKGDIPEGYSVSREKKERFSLILESASTNQTSMYLCASSLGLGGHQPQHFGDGTRLSIL.